Shown below are 26 T cell receptor beta chains from a single sample sequenced in a study of human T cells and chemical hapten exposure. Time point described: pre-sensitization, week 0. Treatment defined: therapeutic diphenylcyclopropenone sensitization with weekly scalp DPC. TCRdb analysed the RACE reads with MiXCR anew, one entry per CDR3 protein. Among tens of thousands of distinct CDR3 sequences, 12% to 15% were seen once, and the ten largest hold roughly 4.5%. This sample comprised whole blood, obtained in connection with sensitization to the hapten diphenylcyclopropenone (DPC). The receptors come from a woman in her forties or fifties with alopecia areata. Some clones in this sample may be carry-over from other donors' samples.

V is TRBV7-2 and J is TRBJ1-3; D is perhaps TRBD1 (6 bases). Germline assignment: CDR1 SGHTA and CDR2 FQGNSA. The CDR3 runs to 15 residues. V was clipped by 5 bases and J by 4 bases, with 15 bases between them. CDR3 residues: CASSQVRGQGNTIYF. The DNA for the CDR3 is TGTGCCAGCAGCCAGGTTAGGGGACAAGGAAACACCATATATTTT.

This chain links TRBV5-8 with TRBJ1-1; D gene unclear. The CDR3 extends over 14 amino acids. V shed 0 bases and J shed 0 bases, with 6 bases lying between them. In germline, CDR1 is SGHTS, CDR2 YDEGEE. This CDR3 is CASSLEPMNTEAFF. Here the CDR3 DNA reads TGTGCCAGCAGCTTGGAACCAATGAACACTGAAGCTTTCTTT.

V and J are TRBV6-1 and TRBJ2-3; 8 nucleotides match TRBD1. The V gene's germline CDR1 is MNHNS and CDR2 SASEGT. V lost 8 bases and J lost 3; bases outside the gene matches: 16. The CDR3 has 17 amino acids. CDR3: CASPQDETGEKTDTQYF. CDR3 DNA sequence: TGTGCCAGCCCGCAAGACGAGACAGGGGAGAAGACAGATACGCAGTATTTT.

This clonotype has more than one count but fewer than ten. V usage is TRBV20-1 and J usage is TRBJ1-2; D call uncertain. Trimming cost V 5 bases and J 5 bases, with 6 bases left between them. This CDR3 region has 10 residues. Per the germline V gene, CDR1 is DFQATT and CDR2 is SNEGSKA (reference sequence). The chain's CDR3 is CSAEGYGYTF. CDR3 coding DNA: TGCAGTGCTGAAGGTTATGGCTACACCTTC.

This clonotype occurred a few times. The chain employs TRBV20-1 and TRBJ1-1, with 10 bases lining up with TRBD1. CDR3 size: 13 residues. J was trimmed by 4 bases and V by 6 bases; bases with no gene match: 5. Germline V gene data show CDR1 as DFQATT and CDR2 as SNEGSKA (reference sequence). The CDR3 region is CSADRGHGTEAFF. DNA for the CDR3: TGCAGTGCAGACAGGGGGCACGGCACTGAAGCTTTCTTT.

J is TRBJ1-4 and V is TRBV2; a weak D match, TRBD1 (5 bases). V was clipped by 8 bases and J by 5 bases, with 12 bases between them. The CDR3 is 13 amino acids. CDR1 is SNHLY, CDR2 FYNNEI, per germline. In nucleotides, the CDR3 is TGTGCCAGCGAAGCAGGGTTGAATGAAAAACTGTTTTTT. Translation gives CASEAGLNEKLFF.

This clonotype occurred a few times. The chain carries TRBV29-1 and TRBJ2-1; D not resolved. Germline V gives CDR1 SQVTM, CDR2 ANQGSEA. The V end lost 7 bases, the J end lost 6 bases, and 10 bases lay between the germline ends. The CDR3 has 11 residues. The CDR3 protein is CSEVRGNEQFF. In DNA form, the CDR3 reads TGCAGCGAAGTTAGAGGCAATGAGCAGTTCTTC.

This clonotype occurred a few times. The J gene is TRBJ1-6, the V gene TRBV7-2; unclear D gene. This CDR3 spans 13 amino acids. V lost 4 bases, J lost 15 bases, and 16 bases lay in between. The V gene's germline CDR1 is SGHTA and CDR2 FQGNSA. The CDR3, as DNA: TGTGCCAGCAGCTCCTCGACGGCTACGGACCTCCACTTT. This sequence encodes CASSSSTATDLHF.

This rearrangement joins TRBV18 to TRBJ1-1; D remains unclear. The V and J ends lost 3 bases and 0 bases respectively, with 14 bases between them. The CDR3 length is 16 residues. CDR1 and CDR2 (germline): KGHSH, LQKENI. The CDR3 spells CASSPLSPQLNTEAFF. DNA for the CDR3: TGTGCCAGCTCACCTTTGAGCCCCCAATTGAACACTGAAGCTTTCTTT.

The CDR3: CASSPSSGYTF. The CDR3 nucleotides read TGTGCCAGCAGCCCAAGTTCTGGCTACACCTTC. The chain joins TRBV27 to TRBJ1-2; D not certain. The length of the CDR3 is 11 residues. V shed 6 bases and J shed 7 bases, with 9 bases lying between them. In germline, CDR1 is MNHEY, CDR2 SMNVEV (reference sequence).

This clonotype was seen many times. The chain joins TRBV20-1 to TRBJ1-4; tentatively, D is TRBD1 (6 bases). Trimming pared 0 bases from V and 4 bases from J, leaving 12 bases between. The germline gives CDR1 DFQATT, CDR2 SNEGSKA (reference sequence). The CDR3 contains 15 residues. The CDR3 sequence: CSARDPNRVNEKLFF. CDR3 coding DNA: TGCAGTGCTAGAGATCCGAACAGGGTTAATGAAAAACTGTTTTTT.

This clonotype was counted at least ten times. The V call is TRBV27, the J call TRBJ1-5; D might be TRBD1 (5 bases). The CDR3 is 15 amino acids. The germline V and J ends were trimmed by 3 bases and 6 bases, with 15 bases remaining between them. Germline lookup yields CDR1 MNHEY and CDR2 SMNVEV (reference sequence). Written as DNA, the CDR3 is TGTGCCAGCAGTTTTTCCGGCAGGGTGTCTCAGCCCCAGCATTTT. Protein: CASSFSGRVSQPQHF.

This clonotype has just a few counts. This chain uses TRBV13 with TRBJ2-1; D uncertain. Looked up from germline, CDR1 is PRHDT and CDR2 is FYEKMQ (reference sequence). The CDR3 length is 14 residues. The V gene lost 1 base and the J gene lost 4 bases, with 8 bases spanning the gap. CDR3 loop: CASSLDPVYNEQFF. The CDR3 region has the DNA TGTGCCAGCAGCTTAGATCCGGTATACAATGAGCAGTTCTTC.

The chain joins TRBV7-9 to TRBJ1-2; TRBD1 aligns across 9 bases. V trimming: 6 bases; J trimming: 3 bases; junction bases outside the gene matches: 8. The CDR3 is made up of 15 amino acids. CDR1 is SEHNR, CDR2 FQNEAQ, per germline (reference sequence). The CDR3 sequence: CASRFTGGLDYGYTF. The CDR3 coding sequence is TGTGCCAGCAGATTCACAGGGGGCTTGGACTATGGCTACACCTTC.

A few counts support this clonotype. The V gene is TRBV18, the J gene TRBJ2-5, with TRBD2 as a possible D gene (6 bases). The CDR3 loop spans 15 amino acids. V lost 0 bases and J lost 5, with 13 bases in between. CDR1 and CDR2 (germline): KGHSH, LQKENI. CDR3: CASSPPSSGVETQYF. Here the CDR3 DNA reads TGTGCCAGCTCACCACCCTCCTCGGGGGTCGAGACCCAGTACTTC.

Many counts were recorded for this clonotype. The chain joins TRBV6-2 or TRBV6-3 to TRBJ2-1; 7 nucleotides match TRBD2. Per the germline V gene, CDR1 is MNHEY and CDR2 is SVGEGT. The CDR3 runs to 15 residues. J gave up 4 bases and V 5 bases, and 8 bases lay outside the gene matches. CDR3 residues: CASSGKRGGYNEQFF. The CDR3 coding sequence is TGTGCCAGCAGTGGCAAGCGGGGAGGGTACAATGAGCAGTTCTTC.

At least ten counts were recorded for this clonotype. The rearrangement joins TRBV7-9 to TRBJ2-5, with 7 bases matching TRBD2. J was trimmed by 5 bases and V by 5 bases; bases with no gene match: 8. Germline CDR1 reads SEHNR; CDR2 reads FQNEAQ (reference sequence). This CDR3 is built from 14 residues. CDR3: CASSPAGMWETQYF. In DNA form, the CDR3 reads TGTGCCAGCAGCCCAGCGGGGATGTGGGAGACCCAGTACTTC.

This clonotype was recorded a few times. This chain uses TRBV19 with TRBJ1-5, with D unresolved. Germline loops: CDR1 LNHDA, CDR2 SQIVND (reference sequence). V lost 5 bases to trimming and J lost 4 bases, with 15 bases between them. This CDR3 spans 15 amino acids. CDR3 nucleotide sequence: TGTGCCAGTAGTGCCATGTCTTCTGGAAATCAGCCCCAGCATTTT. This translates into CASSAMSSGNQPQHF.

This clonotype was counted many times. The V call is TRBV20-1, the J call TRBJ2-7; D not certain. The CDR3 is 13 amino acids. Trimming stripped 3 bases from V and 5 bases from J, with 14 bases between. Per the germline V gene, CDR1 is DFQATT and CDR2 is SNEGSKA (reference sequence). CDR3 amino acids: CSASQRAINEQYF. CDR3 nucleotide sequence: TGCAGTGCTAGCCAGAGAGCTATTAACGAGCAGTACTTC.

In this sample, this clonotype turned up a few times. The V gene is TRBV25-1, the J gene TRBJ1-1; no clear D gene. V lost 5 bases, J lost 3 bases, and 16 bases lay in between. This CDR3 is 15 amino acids long. CDR1 MGHDK and CDR2 SYGVNS come from the germline V gene. Written as DNA, the CDR3 is TGTGCCAGCAGTCATCCTCAGACGAGTTACACTGAAGCTTTCTTT. Residues: CASSHPQTSYTEAFF. The whole variable domain, filled in from reference TRBV25-1 and TRBJ1-1, reads EADIYQTPRYLVIGTGKKITLECSQTMGHDKMYWYQQDPGMELHLIHYSYGVNSTEKGDLSSESTVSRIRTEHFPLTLESARPSHTSQYLCASSHPQTSYTEAFFGQGTRLTVV.

The gene calls are TRBV12-3 or TRBV12-4 and TRBJ2-7, with D possibly being TRBD1 (6 bases). The CDR3 spans 15 residues. The germline V and J ends were trimmed by 5 bases and 3 bases, with 17 bases remaining between them. Here the CDR3 DNA reads TGTGCCAGCAGTCCACTACAGGGTCGGTACTACGAGCAGTACTTC. Translated: CASSPLQGRYYEQYF.

This chain's CDR3 is CASSLVGRAHNEQFF. CDR3 coding DNA: TGTGCCAGCAGTTTAGTCGGGAGGGCCCACAATGAGCAGTTCTTC. The V and J genes are TRBV28 and TRBJ2-1; TRBD2 matches 8 bases. This CDR3 is built from 15 residues. Trimming at V came to 2 bases and at J to 5 bases, leaving 5 bases not matched to a gene. CDR1 is MDHEN and CDR2 is SYDVKM in the germline V gene.

This clonotype has just a few counts. V is TRBV19 and J is TRBJ2-1; D perhaps matches TRBD2 (5 bases). The V and J ends lost 7 bases and 0 bases respectively, with 10 bases between them. CDR3 length: 14 residues. Germline values: CDR1 LNHDA, CDR2 SQIVND (reference sequence). DNA for the CDR3: TGTGCCAGTAACGGCGGACTCTCCTACAATGAGCAGTTCTTC. Its protein is CASNGGLSYNEQFF.

The sample holds a few counts of this clonotype. The chain recombines TRBV18 with TRBJ2-1; D is unclear. Germline values: CDR1 KGHSH, CDR2 LQKENI. The CDR3 extends over 15 amino acids. V lost 0 bases and J lost 5, with 11 bases in between. The CDR3 nucleotides are TGTGCCAGCTCACCACCGACCGGTGCCAACAATGAGCAGTTCTTC. Translated: CASSPPTGANNEQFF.

The chain is built from TRBV2 and TRBJ2-2, with D maybe TRBD1 (8 bases). The CDR3 spans 17 residues. V dropped 7 bases and J dropped 4 bases, with 22 bases sitting between them. Germline lookup yields CDR1 SNHLY and CDR2 FYNNEI. CDR3 in DNA: TGTGCCAGCAAGGGGGGGCCGGGACAGGTTGGCACCGGGGAGCTGTTTTTT. Encoded protein: CASKGGPGQVGTGELFF.

This clonotype has a count of ten or more. The chain links TRBV2 to TRBJ2-1; tentatively, D is TRBD2 (5 bases). The CDR3 is made up of 16 amino acids. V was shortened by 0 bases and J by 7 bases, with 16 bases between the two germline ends. Germline assignment: CDR1 SNHLY and CDR2 FYNNEI. The CDR3 protein is CASSEALGNRGNEQFF. The CDR3, as DNA: TGTGCCAGCAGTGAAGCGCTCGGGAACCGAGGGAATGAGCAGTTCTTC.